What follows are 20 T cell receptor beta chains derived from one specimen sequenced in a study of T cells in Graves' hyperthyroidism and ophthalmopathy. There were TCR beta CDR3 regions amplified from RNA transcripts. Using the HTBI primer set, a first-round RT-PCR was run on the TCR CDR3. Using its own MiXCR run on the multiplex PCR reads, TCRdb lists one record per CDR3 protein. The top ten hold around 54% of the sample, which has approximately 490,000 distinct CDR3 sequences, about 22% seen once. The sample comprised blood. The receptors shown here come from a woman between 65 and 79 years old with Graves' ophthalmopathy.

The chain is built from TRBV20-1 and TRBJ2-3; D unresolved. The germline V gene encodes CDR1 DFQATT and CDR2 SNEGSKA (reference sequence). The V and J ends lost 3 bases and 0 bases respectively, with 7 bases between them. CDR3 length equals 13 residues. The CDR3 here is CSASGASTDTQYF. The CDR3 bases are TGCAGTGCTAGCGGAGCCAGCACAGATACGCAGTATTTT.

The V gene is TRBV6-1, the J gene TRBJ2-5; weak D call: TRBD2 (6 bases). From germline, CDR1 is MNHNS and CDR2 SASEGT. V lost 3 bases and J lost 2, with 10 bases in between. The CDR3 extends over 14 amino acids. The CDR3 sequence: CASSEAGGQETQYF. DNA of the CDR3: TGTGCCAGCAGTGAGGCCGGAGGGCAAGAGACCCAGTACTTC.

The J gene is TRBJ2-1, the V gene TRBV12-3 or TRBV12-4; no clear D. V lost 1 base to trimming and J lost 7 bases, with 14 bases between them. The CDR3 loop spans 15 amino acids. The CDR3 DNA reads as TGTGCCAGCAGTTTAGTGGGCTTACTGGGTAATGAGCAGTTCTTC. As protein: CASSLVGLLGNEQFF.

This clonotype showed up just a few times. The chain links TRBV28 to TRBJ2-2, with unresolved D. In germline, CDR1 is MDHEN, CDR2 SYDVKM. The CDR3 length is 12 residues. CDR3 residues: CGTSRWSGELFF. DNA for the CDR3: TGTGGGACGAGTAGGTGGTCCGGGGAGCTGTTTTTT. The entire variable domain, with the rest obtained from reference TRBV28 and TRBJ2-2, is as follows: DVKVTQSSRYLVKRTGEKVFLECVQDMDHENMFWYRQDPGLGLRLIYFSYDVKMKEKGDIPEGYSVSREKKERFSLILESASTNQTSMYLCGTSRWSGELFFGEGSRLTVL.

The chain is built from TRBV6-2 or TRBV6-3 and TRBJ1-2; D not certain. CDR3 length: 11 amino acids. Between the trimmed V and J ends, which lost 6 bases and 10 bases, there was a span of 12 bases. Germline loops: CDR1 MNHEY, CDR2 SVGEGT. The CDR3 loop is CASSHGGFYTF. The CDR3 DNA is TGTGCCAGCAGCCACGGTGGATTCTACACCTTC.

This clonotype was detected many times. The CDR3 spells CASSLAGGVNIQYF. The CDR3 DNA sequence: TGCGCCAGCAGTCTAGCGGGAGGGGTAAACATTCAGTACTTC. The rearrangement uses TRBV5-1 and TRBJ2-4; 12 bases map to TRBD2. The V and J ends lost 5 bases and 6 bases, in that order; junction bases with no gene match: 3. The CDR3 sequence is 14 residues long. Looked up from germline, CDR1 is SGHRS and CDR2 is YFSETQ.

CDR3 in DNA: TGTGCCAGCAGCCAAGGCCCGGGGTTGGGCTATGGCTACACCTTC. Protein product: CASSQGPGLGYGYTF. The chain links TRBV4-2 to TRBJ1-2; no definite D call. The CDR3 has 15 residues. The germline V gene encodes CDR1 LGHNA and CDR2 YNFKEQ. Between the trimmed V and J ends, which lost 1 base and 4 bases, there was a span of 13 bases.

This clonotype was found many times. This sequence joins TRBV20-1 and TRBJ2-1; the D gene is possibly TRBD2 (6 bases). This CDR3 is 12 amino acids long. The germline V gene has CDR1 DFQATT and CDR2 SNEGSKA (reference sequence). With 3 bases removed from V and 8 bases from J, the gap between germline ends came to 11 bases. The DNA for the CDR3 is TGCAGTGCTAGCGGGAGTGGATATGAGCAGTTCTTC. Protein sequence: CSASGSGYEQFF.

V gene TRBV5-6 combines with J gene TRBJ2-3; 8 bases fit TRBD1. The CDR3 is made up of 15 amino acids. Per germline, CDR1 SGHDT and CDR2 YYEEEE. J lost 2 bases, V lost 3 bases, and 5 bases had no gene match. For the CDR3, the DNA is TGTGCCAGCAGCTGGGGGACAGGCTTCACAGATACGCAGTATTTT. Protein: CASSWGTGFTDTQYF. Drawing the rest from reference TRBV5-6 and TRBJ2-3, the complete variable domain is DAGVTQSPTHLIKTRGQQVTLRCSPKSGHDTVSWYQQALGQGPQFIFQYYEEEERQRGNFPDRFSGHQFPNYSSELNVNALLLGDSALYLCASSWGTGFTDTQYFGPGTRLTVL.

This clonotype was picked up many times. This chain uses TRBV11-1 with TRBJ1-6, with D tentatively TRBD1 (5 bases). This CDR3 spans 13 amino acids. CDR1 and CDR2 from the germline V gene are SGHAT and FQDESV (reference sequence). V gave up 0 bases and J gave up 8 bases, with 5 bases separating them. This CDR3 reads CASSLAGDSPLHF. CDR3 bases: TGTGCCAGCAGCTTAGCGGGGGATTCACCCCTCCACTTT.

A few counts support this clonotype. One end of the junction fails to match germline, which may point to a read error. V and J are TRBV12-3 or TRBV12-4 and TRBJ1-6; D might be TRBD1 (6 bases). The CDR3 consists of 15 residues. The CDR3 loop is CAGSPPGTRNSPLHF. The CDR3, as DNA: TGTGCCGGCAGTCCACCTGGGACACGAAATTCACCCCTCCACTTT.

The V call is TRBV15, the J call TRBJ2-3; D not certain. The CDR3 runs to 14 residues. Germline V CDR1 and CDR2: LNHNV, YYDKDF (reference sequence). Trimming removed 1 base from V and 2 bases from J, with 7 bases in between. The CDR3 DNA sequence: TGTGCCACCAGCAGAGTACCTATCACAGATACGCAGTATTTT. Translating it yields CATSRVPITDTQYF.

V gene TRBV7-9 combines with J gene TRBJ2-5; TRBD2 aligns across 11 bases. This CDR3 is built from 16 residues. Germline V gives CDR1 SEHNR, CDR2 FQNEAQ (reference sequence). J was trimmed by 5 bases and V by 5 bases; bases with no gene match: 10. The CDR3 DNA sequence: TGTGCCAGCAGCCTCCTTAGCGGGAGGGCCGGTGAGACCCAGTACTTC. It is translated as CASSLLSGRAGETQYF.

Only a few counts were recorded for this clonotype. The chain combines TRBV28 with TRBJ1-6; unclear D gene. The germline V gene has CDR1 MDHEN and CDR2 SYDVKM. The CDR3 is made up of 12 amino acids. The V gene lost 6 bases and the J gene lost 10 bases, with 10 bases spanning the gap. The CDR3 bases are TGTGCCAGCAGCCGCTTGATGTCACCCCTCCACTTT. Encoded protein: CASSRLMSPLHF.

The rearrangement joins TRBV5-1 to TRBJ2-3; TRBD2 agrees at 9 bases. Germline V gene lookup returns CDR1 SGHRS and CDR2 YFSETQ. The V gene end was trimmed by 5 bases and the J gene end by 2 bases; junction bases not matched to a gene: 15. The CDR3 covers 18 residues. The DNA of the CDR3 is TGCGCCAGCAGATCCGGGACTAGCACATACCTTACCACAGATACGCAGTATTTT. It yields the protein CASRSGTSTYLTTDTQYF.

This chain connects TRBV20-1 to TRBJ2-1; 12 bases are a match to TRBD2. CDR3 length equals 14 residues. Unmatched junction bases numbered 3, after V lost 3 bases and J lost 6 bases. CDR1 and CDR2 (germline): DFQATT, SNEGSKA (reference sequence). CDR3 in amino acids: CSARETSGSNEQFF. CDR3 DNA: TGCAGTGCTAGGGAGACTAGCGGGAGCAATGAGCAGTTCTTC.

Only a few counts were recorded for this clonotype. The V and J genes are TRBV3-1 and TRBJ2-3; D might be TRBD2 (5 bases). The CDR3 sequence is 15 residues long. The V gene's germline CDR1 is LGHDT and CDR2 YNNKEL (reference sequence). Trimming took 4 bases from V and 0 from J, leaving 11 bases between them. CDR3 residues: CASSPSGDSTDTQYF. The DNA of the CDR3 is TGTGCCAGCAGCCCCTCCGGGGATAGCACAGATACGCAGTATTTT.

At least ten counts were recorded for this clonotype. The genes are TRBV24-1 and TRBJ2-3; D possibly matches TRBD1 or TRBD2 (5 bases each). The V end was cut by 4 bases, the J end by 14 bases, with 24 bases between. CDR3 length equals 15 residues. Germline assignment: CDR1 KGHDR and CDR2 SFDVKD. CDR3 region: CATSDPTTTGRRMYF. Written as DNA, the CDR3 is TGTGCCACCAGTGACCCTACGACAACGGGACGGAGGATGTATTTT.

This clonotype was detected a few times. V usage is TRBV5-8 and J usage is TRBJ2-7; D not certain. Between the trimmed V and J ends, which lost 1 base and 2 bases, there was a span of 13 bases. The CDR3 is 15 residues long. Germline CDR1 SGHTS, CDR2 YDEGEE. The CDR3 spells CASSLRWFSTYEQYF. CDR3 DNA sequence: TGTGCCAGCAGCTTGAGGTGGTTTTCAACCTACGAGCAGTACTTC.

There are many counts of this clonotype. J is TRBJ2-7 and V is TRBV11-2; D possibly corresponds to TRBD2 (6 bases). Germline V lookup: CDR1 SGHAT, CDR2 FQNNGV. Trimming removed 5 bases at V and 6 bases at J, with 17 bases between. This CDR3 is built from 14 residues. In nucleotides, the CDR3 is TGTGCCAGCAGCACCAGCCTAACTAGCTTCGAGCAGTACTTC. It translates to CASSTSLTSFEQYF.